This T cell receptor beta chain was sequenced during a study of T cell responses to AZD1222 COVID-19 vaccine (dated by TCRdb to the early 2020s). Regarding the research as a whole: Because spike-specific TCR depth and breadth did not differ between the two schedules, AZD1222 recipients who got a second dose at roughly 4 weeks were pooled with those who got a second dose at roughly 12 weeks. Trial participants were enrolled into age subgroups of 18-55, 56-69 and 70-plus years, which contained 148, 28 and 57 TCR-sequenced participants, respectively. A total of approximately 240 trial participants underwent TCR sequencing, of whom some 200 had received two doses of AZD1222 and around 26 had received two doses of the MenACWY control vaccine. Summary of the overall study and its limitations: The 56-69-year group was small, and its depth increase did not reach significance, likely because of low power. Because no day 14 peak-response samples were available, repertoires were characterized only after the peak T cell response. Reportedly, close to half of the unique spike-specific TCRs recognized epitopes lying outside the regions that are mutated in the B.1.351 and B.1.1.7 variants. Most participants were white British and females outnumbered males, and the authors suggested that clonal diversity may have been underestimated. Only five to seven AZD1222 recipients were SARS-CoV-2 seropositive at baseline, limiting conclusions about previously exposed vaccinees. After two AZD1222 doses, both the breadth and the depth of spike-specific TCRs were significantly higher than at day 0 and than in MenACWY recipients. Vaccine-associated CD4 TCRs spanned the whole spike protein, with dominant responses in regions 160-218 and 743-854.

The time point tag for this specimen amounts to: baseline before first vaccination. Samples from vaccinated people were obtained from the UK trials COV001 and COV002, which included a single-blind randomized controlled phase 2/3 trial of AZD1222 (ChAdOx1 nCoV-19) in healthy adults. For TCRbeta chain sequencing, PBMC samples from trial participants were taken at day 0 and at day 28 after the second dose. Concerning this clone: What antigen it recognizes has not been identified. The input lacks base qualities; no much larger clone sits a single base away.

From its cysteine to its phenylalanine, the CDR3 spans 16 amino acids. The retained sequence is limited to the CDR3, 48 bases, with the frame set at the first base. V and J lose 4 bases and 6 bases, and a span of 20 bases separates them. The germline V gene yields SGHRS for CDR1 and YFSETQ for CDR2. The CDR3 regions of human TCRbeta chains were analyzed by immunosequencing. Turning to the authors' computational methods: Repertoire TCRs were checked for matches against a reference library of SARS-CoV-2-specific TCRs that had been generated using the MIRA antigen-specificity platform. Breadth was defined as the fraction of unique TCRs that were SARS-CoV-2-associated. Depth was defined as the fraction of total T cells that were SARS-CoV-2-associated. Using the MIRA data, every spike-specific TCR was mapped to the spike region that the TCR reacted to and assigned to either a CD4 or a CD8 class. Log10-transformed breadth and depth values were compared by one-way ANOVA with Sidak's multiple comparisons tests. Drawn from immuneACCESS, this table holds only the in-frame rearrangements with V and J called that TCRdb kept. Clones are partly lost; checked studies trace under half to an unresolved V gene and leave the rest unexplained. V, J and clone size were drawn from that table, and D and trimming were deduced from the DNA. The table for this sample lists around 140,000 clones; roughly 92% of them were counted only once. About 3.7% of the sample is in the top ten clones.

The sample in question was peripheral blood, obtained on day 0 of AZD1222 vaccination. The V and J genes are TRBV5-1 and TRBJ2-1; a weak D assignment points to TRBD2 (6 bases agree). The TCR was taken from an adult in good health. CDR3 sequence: CASSLGALLAANEQFF. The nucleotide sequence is TGCGCCAGCAGCCTCGGGGCCCTACTAGCCGCCAATGAGCAGTTCTTC. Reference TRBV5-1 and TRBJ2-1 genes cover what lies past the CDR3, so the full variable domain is KAGVTQTPRYLIKTRGQQVTLSCSPISGHRSVSWYQQTPGQGLQFLFEYFSETQRNKGNFPGRFSGRQFSNSRSEMNVSTLELGDSALYLCASSLGALLAANEQFFGPGTRLTVL.